This is a list of T cell receptor beta chains from one sample in a study of blood T cell repertoires in COVID-19. The data were produced by immunoSEQ multiplex PCR, yet TCRdb's version contains in-frame clones alone and is incomplete. The sample yields around 170,000 clones, about 81% seen once. The sequencing sample was made of peripheral blood. These receptor sequences come from a woman of 80 years or more with COVID-19, enrolled during active disease. Each CDR3 is given with its conserved first and last residue.

CDR3 protein	V gene	CDR3 length
CASSFSGRDYGYTF	TRBV7-9	14
CSASQVLDNEQFF	TRBV20-1	13
CASSPEGWGTEAFF	TRBV18	14
CASSQDRSGGSDTQYF	TRBV4-3	16
CASSTDRVSEQYF	TRBV19	13
CASSLDPKLAGGWTDTQYF	TRBV3-1/TRBV3-2	19
CATSDAQTGGIEPQHF	TRBV24-1	16
CSVEKGQGQGEQFF	TRBV29-1	14
CASSQLLWTNEKLFF	TRBV2	15
CASGFFTLAGGPSEQFF	TRBV12-5	17
CASSWTGRDQPQHF	TRBV7-2	14
CASSTLRTGGGTGELFF	TRBV19	17
CSVEEIQGTEAFF	TRBV29-1	13
CSAGIQSLNEKLFF	TRBV29-1	14
CASSRSGSYGYTF	TRBV18	13
CASSSSSGREMTDTQYF	TRBV7-8	17
CASSPPRGSGESYEQYF	TRBV18	17
CASSAQGYEQYF	TRBV25-1	12
CASSSPAGGGEQYF	TRBV11-2	14
CASSQVGQGAGIRGYTF	TRBV3-1/TRBV3-2	17
CASSQDWREVNEQFF	TRBV4-1	15
CATSPSGRGNYGYTF	TRBV15	15
CAIRGTGENEQYF	TRBV10-3	13
CASSWGRDSYEQYF	TRBV7-2	14
CASSLDGSASTNEKLFF	TRBV7-8	17
CASRPGLAGNEQFF	TRBV19	14
CASSQRGGSNYGYTF	TRBV7-2	15
CASSMQGLRGGYTF	TRBV6-5	14
CASSTYLTPANYGYTF	TRBV19	16
CASSLVGSGVTDTQYF	TRBV7-2	16
CASRGLEIGEQFF	TRBV12-5	13
CSVELWDRGTDTQYF	TRBV29-1	15
CSVGTGSLTSYEQYF	TRBV29-1	15
CASSFKGGRVDEQFF	TRBV7-9	15
CSVVFPDRGEETQYF	TRBV29-1	15
CAWSGRLSGGTGELFF	TRBV30	16
CASSVTGGSLGYTF	TRBV9	14
CASSLWGTGATEAFF	TRBV7-2	15
CASSQSQGGEQYF	TRBV4-1	13
CASSPGTSGSIRAGELFF	TRBV5-1	18
CASSQGLAGGPGTGELFF	TRBV4-3	18
CASSPYWSTSGSTGELFF	TRBV7-8	18
CASNRGLAGGPGTGELFF	TRBV2	18
CASSPVGRSYEQYF	TRBV11-3	14
CATPWPMTRRQPQHF	TRBV19	15
CASSRIRDRVTEAFF	TRBV7-9	15
CASSQLAGAAYTGELFF	TRBV4-3	17
CASSIRLAPTGELFF	TRBV19	15
CASSPSIWQGPPNEKLFF	TRBV18	18
CASSLATRKNIQYF	TRBV5-4	14
CASSGQGSSPLHF	TRBV2	13
CAISQGQGFNEQFF	TRBV10-3	14
CASTSRGKNIQYF	TRBV2	13